These T cell receptor beta chains were read from a single sample in a study of blood T cell repertoires in COVID-19. The assay was immunoSEQ multiplex PCR, and TCRdb's table has in-frame clones only and misses some. Altogether tens of thousands of clones are present, 90% to 95% being singletons, with the ten largest covering around 4.2%. Sequenced: peripheral blood. These receptors were taken from a man aged 45 to 65 with acute or convalescent COVID-19. CDR3s include the opening cysteine and the closing phenylalanine or tryptophan. D genes are given only for firm matches. The listing skips clone size in some rows; elsewhere it reads once, few, many or a size class.

size: -; J: TRBJ1-3; D: -; V: TRBV6-5; DNA: TGTGCCAGCAGTTACACCAGGAACTCTGGAAACACCATATATTTT; CDR3: CASSYTRNSGNTIYF
size: -; J: TRBJ2-7; D: TRBD2; V: TRBV4-1; DNA: TGCGCCAGCAGCCAAGAAAGGCTGGCGGGAGGCGCCCTGATCCAGCAGTACTTC; CDR3: CASSQERLAGGALIQQYF
size: -; J: TRBJ2-1; D: TRBD2; V: TRBV5-1; DNA: TGCGCCAGCAGCTCCGGGACTAGCGGGAGGGCGGGGGAGCAGTTCTTC; CDR3: CASSSGTSGRAGEQFF
size: -; J: TRBJ2-5; D: -; V: TRBV27; DNA: TGTGCCAGCAGTTTATCCGGCGGCGGCGAGACCCAGTACTTC; CDR3: CASSLSGGGETQYF
size: -; J: TRBJ2-6; D: -; V: TRBV24-1; DNA: TGTGCCACCAGTGATCCTCACTTCTCTGGGGCCAACGTCCTGACTTTC; CDR3: CATSDPHFSGANVLTF
size: -; J: TRBJ1-6; D: TRBD1; V: TRBV12-3/TRBV12-4; DNA: TGTGCCAGCAGTCACGGGGACAGATCACCCCTCCACTTT; CDR3: CASSHGDRSPLHF
size: -; J: TRBJ1-4; D: TRBD1; V: TRBV14; DNA: TGTGCCAGCAGCCGACTGACAGGGGGCCCGGAAAAACTGTTTTTT; CDR3: CASSRLTGGPEKLFF
size: -; J: TRBJ2-2; D: TRBD1; V: TRBV6-6; DNA: TGTGCCAGCAGTGAGGACAGGGCGGGCGGGGAGCTGTTTTTT; CDR3: CASSEDRAGGELFF
size: -; J: TRBJ1-5; D: -; V: TRBV30; DNA: TGTGCCTGGAGTGGGAGACCCGAGTGGGATCAGCCCCAGCATTTT; CDR3: CAWSGRPEWDQPQHF
size: -; J: TRBJ2-3; D: TRBD1; V: TRBV19; DNA: TGTGCCAGTAGTTCTCCCGCCGACAGGGGGTTTTTCGATACGCAGTATTTT; CDR3: CASSSPADRGFFDTQYF
size: -; J: TRBJ1-3; D: -; V: TRBV6-4; DNA: TGTGCCAGCAGTGTGTGGGGCGCCCTTATCGGCCGTGGGGCCCGGAACACCATATATTTT; CDR3: CASSVWGALIGRGARNTIYF
size: -; J: TRBJ1-4; D: -; V: TRBV7-2; DNA: TGTGCCAGCAGCCCGACAGTCAATAATGAAAAACTGTTTTTT; CDR3: CASSPTVNNEKLFF
size: -; J: TRBJ2-5; D: -; V: TRBV2; DNA: TGTGCCAGCAGCGCACCCCTAGACGAGACCCAGTACTTC; CDR3: CASSAPLDETQYF
size: -; J: TRBJ2-7; D: TRBD2; V: TRBV7-8; DNA: TGTGCCAGCAGCTTAGTTGCGAGCGGGAGGCCATACGAGCAGTACTTC; CDR3: CASSLVASGRPYEQYF
size: once; J: TRBJ1-2; D: TRBD1; V: TRBV24-1; DNA: TGTGCCACCAGTGATCCCCCGGGACAGGTTTACACCTTC; CDR3: CATSDPPGQVYTF
size: once; J: TRBJ2-6; D: -; V: TRBV27; DNA: TGTGCCAGCAGTTCGCAGGGGTGGGCCAACGTCCTGACTTTC; CDR3: CASSSQGWANVLTF
size: -; J: TRBJ1-6; D: TRBD1; V: TRBV7-2; DNA: TGTGCCAGCAGCTTAGGCCGGGGACAGGGGTCTTCACCCCTCCACTTT; CDR3: CASSLGRGQGSSPLHF
size: once; J: TRBJ2-3; D: -; V: TRBV19; DNA: TGTGCCAGCGCCCCGGTCGGGTATACGCAGTATTTT; CDR3: CASAPVGYTQYF
size: few; J: TRBJ2-7; D: TRBD2; V: TRBV5-1; DNA: TGCGCCAGCCAAGAACTAGCGGGAGCCCACGAGCAGTACTTC; CDR3: CASQELAGAHEQYF
size: -; J: TRBJ1-4; D: TRBD1; V: TRBV5-1; DNA: TGCGCCAGCAGCGCCGACAGGGGCGGAGGAAAACTGTTTTTT; CDR3: CASSADRGGGKLFF
size: few; J: TRBJ2-2; D: TRBD2; V: TRBV18; DNA: TGTGCCAGCTCACCGGGACTAGCGGCCGGGGAGCTGTTTTTT; CDR3: CASSPGLAAGELFF
size: -; J: TRBJ2-3; D: -; V: TRBV7-2; DNA: TGTGCCAGCTCTCCAAGTGGGGCGATCGCAGATACGCAGTATTTT; CDR3: CASSPSGAIADTQYF
size: once; J: TRBJ2-5; D: -; V: TRBV5-5; DNA: TGTGCCAGCAGCCGCACACCGGGGAATACTGGGGAGACCCAGTACTTC; CDR3: CASSRTPGNTGETQYF
size: -; J: TRBJ2-7; D: -; V: TRBV3-1/TRBV3-2; DNA: TGTGCCAGCAGCAAAATTAGCGGTTCTTCCTACGAGCAGTACTTC; CDR3: CASSKISGSSYEQYF
size: -; J: TRBJ1-4; D: -; V: TRBV9; DNA: TGTGCCAGCAGCGCCCGCGGGGGAACTAATGAAAAACTGTTTTTT; CDR3: CASSARGGTNEKLFF
size: -; J: TRBJ2-1; D: TRBD2; V: TRBV6-4; DNA: TGTGCCAGCAGTGACGGTATGCCCCGTAGCGGGAGCAATGAGCAGTTCTTC; CDR3: CASSDGMPRSGSNEQFF
size: -; J: TRBJ1-2; D: TRBD1; V: TRBV7-9; DNA: TGTGCCAGCAGCTTAGCTGGGGGCAGGGGGCGAAAAGGCTACACCTTC; CDR3: CASSLAGGRGRKGYTF
size: -; J: TRBJ2-1; D: TRBD1; V: TRBV5-1; DNA: TGCGCCAGCAGCGCGGACAGGGGAGGCTACAATGAGCAGTTCTTC; CDR3: CASSADRGGYNEQFF
size: -; J: TRBJ2-1; D: -; V: TRBV27; DNA: TGTGCCAGCAGTGGCGGGGAGCAAAGCTCCTACAATGAGCAGTTCTTC; CDR3: CASSGGEQSSYNEQFF
size: -; J: TRBJ2-7; D: -; V: TRBV24-1; DNA: TGTGCCACCAGTGATTGGGACAACTACGAGCAGTACTTC; CDR3: CATSDWDNYEQYF
size: -; J: TRBJ2-3; D: -; V: TRBV29-1; DNA: TGCAGCGTTGTCCCGGATACGCAGTATTTT; CDR3: CSVVPDTQYF
size: -; J: TRBJ1-1; D: -; V: TRBV21-1; DNA: TGTGCCAGCAGTAGGGACAGGGGGACTAACACTGAAGCTTTCTTT; CDR3: CASSRDRGTNTEAFF
size: -; J: TRBJ1-2; D: TRBD1; V: TRBV24-1; DNA: TGTGCCACCAGTGACTCGGGACAGCACTATGGCTACACCTTC; CDR3: CATSDSGQHYGYTF
size: -; J: TRBJ1-1; D: -; V: TRBV29-1; DNA: TGCAGCGTGGGACCAGACAGGACCTACACTGAAGCTTTCTTT; CDR3: CSVGPDRTYTEAFF
size: -; J: TRBJ1-4; D: TRBD1; V: TRBV29-1; DNA: TGCAGCGTTGCCCGGGACAGGAATGAAAAACTGTTTTTT; CDR3: CSVARDRNEKLFF
size: -; J: TRBJ2-2; D: TRBD2; V: TRBV19; DNA: TGTGCCAGTAGTGCGGGACTAGCGGGAGTCACCGGGGAGCTGTTTTTT; CDR3: CASSAGLAGVTGELFF
size: -; J: TRBJ2-6; D: TRBD1; V: TRBV5-1; DNA: TGCGCCAGCAGCTTGGAGGGGGCTGCGGGGGCCAACGTCCTGACTTTC; CDR3: CASSLEGAAGANVLTF
size: -; J: TRBJ1-3; D: -; V: TRBV27; DNA: TGTGCCAGCAGCCTGGCGGGACCCAGCTCTGGAAACACCATATATTTT; CDR3: CASSLAGPSSGNTIYF
size: -; J: TRBJ2-5; D: -; V: TRBV15; DNA: TGTGCCACCAGCAGAGCGGGGGAGAAGGAAGAGACCCAGTACTTC; CDR3: CATSRAGEKEETQYF
size: -; J: TRBJ2-1; D: TRBD2; V: TRBV5-5; DNA: TGTGCCAGCAGCCACACTAGCGGGAGCTACAATGAGCAGTTCTTC; CDR3: CASSHTSGSYNEQFF
size: -; J: TRBJ1-2; D: -; V: TRBV5-1; DNA: TGCGCCAGCAGCTCAGGGGAACGGTATGGCTACACCTTC; CDR3: CASSSGERYGYTF
size: -; J: TRBJ2-1; D: -; V: TRBV10-2; DNA: -; CDR3: CASSVWERGYNEQFF
size: -; J: TRBJ1-1; D: -; V: TRBV5-4; DNA: TGTGCCAGCAGCTTGGTGTTGAACAACGAAGCTTTCTTT; CDR3: CASSLVLNNEAFF